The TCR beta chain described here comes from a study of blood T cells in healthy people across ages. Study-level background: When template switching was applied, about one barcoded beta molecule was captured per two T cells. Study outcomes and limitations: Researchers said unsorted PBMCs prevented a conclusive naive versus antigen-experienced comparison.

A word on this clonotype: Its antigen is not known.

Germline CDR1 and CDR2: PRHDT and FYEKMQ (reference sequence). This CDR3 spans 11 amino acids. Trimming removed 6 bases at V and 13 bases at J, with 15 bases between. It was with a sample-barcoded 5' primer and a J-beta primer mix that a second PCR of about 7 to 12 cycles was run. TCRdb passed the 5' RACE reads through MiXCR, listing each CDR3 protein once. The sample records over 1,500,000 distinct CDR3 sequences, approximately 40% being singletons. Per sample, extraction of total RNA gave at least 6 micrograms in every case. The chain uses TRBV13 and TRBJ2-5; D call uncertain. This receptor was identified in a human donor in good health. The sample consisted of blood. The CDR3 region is CASSQQYERYF. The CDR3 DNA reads TGTGCCAGCAGTCAACAGTACGAGCGGTACTTC.